These T cell receptor beta chains were read from a single sample in a study of technical replicates of blood from several donors. Some clones are missing from TCRdb's copy, which holds only in-frame ones; the method was immunoSEQ multiplex PCR. The table has fewer than 15,000 clones, approximately 80% seen once; the top ten hold 9.5% to 15%. Sequenced input: PBMCs. The receptors derive from a human donor in good health. Both conserved end residues are part of each CDR3. D genes are given only for firm matches. Clone size appears in some rows only: once, few, many, or a class for an expanded clone.

size	V	J	D	DNA	CDR3
once	TRBV9	TRBJ1-2	TRBD1	TGTGCCAGCAGCGCGCGACAGGGTATCTTTTCCTATGGCTACACCTTC	CASSARQGIFSYGYTF
.	TRBV7-3	TRBJ2-1	TRBD2	TGTGCCAGCATGATAGCGGGAGGAGATGAGCAGTTCTTC	CASMIAGGDEQFF
.	TRBV27	TRBJ2-7	.	TGTGCCAGCAGTTTGAGGGAAGGGGGCTACGAGCAGTACTTC	CASSLREGGYEQYF
.	TRBV7-6	TRBJ1-3	TRBD1	TGTGCCAGCAGCTTAGCGGGACAGGGTGCCGGAAACACCATATATTTT	CASSLAGQGAGNTIYF
.	TRBV19	TRBJ2-7	TRBD2	TGTGCCAGTAGTATAGCAACTAGCGGGACCTACGAGCAGTACTTC	CASSIATSGTYEQYF
.	TRBV7-8	TRBJ2-1	.	TGTGCCAGCAGCTTAGATCTCGGGTCCTACAATGAGCAGTTCTTC	CASSLDLGSYNEQFF
.	TRBV27	TRBJ2-5	TRBD1	TGTGCCAGCAGTGCCCGGGACAGGGGGCGGGAGACCCAGTACTTC	CASSARDRGRETQYF
.	TRBV30	TRBJ2-1	TRBD2	TGTGCCTGGAAGGAGGGTGGGCTAGCGGGAGTAGGTAGTGAGCAGTTCTTC	CAWKEGGLAGVGSEQFF
.	TRBV4-1	TRBJ2-7	.	TGCGCCAGCAGCCAACAGGGGGGATCCTACGAGCAGTACTTC	CASSQQGGSYEQYF
.	TRBV4-1	TRBJ2-7	.	TGCGCCAGCAGCCAAGATACCCCTATTCCCTACGAGCAGTACTTC	CASSQDTPIPYEQYF
.	TRBV27	TRBJ2-1	.	TGTGCCAGCAGTTTACGGGGGACCTCCTACAATGAGCAGTTCTTC	CASSLRGTSYNEQFF
.	TRBV10-2	TRBJ1-2	.	TGCGCCAGCAGTGAGTCGAGGGACACTAACTATGGCTACACCTTC	CASSESRDTNYGYTF
.	TRBV7-6	TRBJ2-5	TRBD2	TGTGCCAGCAGCCCAAATGGGGGGCGACTAGCGGGAACGATGGAGACCCAGTACTTC	CASSPNGGRLAGTMETQYF
.	TRBV6-5	TRBJ2-7	.	TGTGCCAGCAGTTACGTCGCAGGGGAAGCCAACGAGCAGTACTTC	CASSYVAGEANEQYF
.	TRBV19	TRBJ2-7	TRBD1	TGTGCCAGTAGTAGCAGACCTCAGACAGGGGCCGACGAGCAGTACTTC	CASSSRPQTGADEQYF
.	TRBV19	TRBJ2-2	TRBD2	TGCGGGACTAGCGGGAGACGGGGCACCGGGGAGCTGTTTTTT	CGTSGRRGTGELFF